This T cell receptor beta chain was observed in a study of pediatric ulcerative colitis. Findings of the study overall: Acute severe colitis showed lower rectal diversity from clonal expansions. Substantially fewer templates came from a couple of patients' blood samples.

Rectal tissue came from one to two pinch biopsies taken at colonoscopy. Generated by immunoSEQ multiplex PCR, the TCRdb table keeps only in-frame clones and is missing some. The sample holds some 15,000 clones; 75% to 80% are singletons and the top ten take approximately 4.5%. The length of the CDR3 is 15 residues. V lost 5 bases, J lost 0 bases, and 11 bases lay in between. Germline assignment: CDR1 MNHEY and CDR2 SMNVEV (reference sequence). As concerns this clone: The target antigen is unknown.

This clonotype was obtained from a boy between 10 and 17 years old who was a control in a study of pediatric ulcerative colitis. Source material: gut tissue. The chain recombines TRBV27 with TRBJ2-4; D is undetermined. Written as DNA, the CDR3 is TGTGCCAGCAGTACTGTGGACCTAGCCAAAAACATTCAGTACTTC. Translating it yields CASSTVDLAKNIQYF.